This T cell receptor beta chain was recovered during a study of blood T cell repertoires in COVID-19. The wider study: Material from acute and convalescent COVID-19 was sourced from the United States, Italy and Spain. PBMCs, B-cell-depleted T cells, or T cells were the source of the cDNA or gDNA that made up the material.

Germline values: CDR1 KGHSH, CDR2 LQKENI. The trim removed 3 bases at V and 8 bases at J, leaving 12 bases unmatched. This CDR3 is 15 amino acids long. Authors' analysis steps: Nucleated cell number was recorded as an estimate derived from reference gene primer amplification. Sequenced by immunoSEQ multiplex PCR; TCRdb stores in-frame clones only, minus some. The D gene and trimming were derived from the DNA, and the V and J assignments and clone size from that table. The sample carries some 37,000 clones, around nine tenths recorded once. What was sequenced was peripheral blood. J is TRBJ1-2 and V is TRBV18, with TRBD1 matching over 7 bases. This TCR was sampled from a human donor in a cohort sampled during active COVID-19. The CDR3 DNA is TGTGCCAGCTCACCGGACCGACAGGGTGGAAGGGGCTACACCTTC. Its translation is CASSPDRQGGRGYTF.